Below are 28 T cell receptor beta chains sequenced from a single sample in a study of CD4 T cells in relation to SARS-CoV-2 and coronaviruses (dated by TCRdb to the early 2020s). These receptors lack a known antigen. CD4+ T cells from unexposed donors were collected before the COVID-19 pandemic (2011-2018). After 10 days of culture, CD4+ T cells were isolated with the EasySep CD4+ T cell isolation kit. Libraries were made using the immunoSEQ multiplex PCR assay. Not all clones reach the TCRdb copy of this immuneACCESS table, which keeps in-frame sequences only. Checked studies attribute under half of the gap to unresolved V genes and leave the rest unexplained. The sample table contains roughly 25,000 clones; only one count was recorded for over 60% of them. 15% to 20% of the sample comes from the top ten. Sequencing was performed on CD4+ T cells from PBMCs, cultured in vitro. The receptors were gathered from a human donor in good health.

The chain uses TRBV5-1 and TRBJ2-7; a weak D match, TRBD1 (6 bases). CDR3 length: 14 residues. Between the trimmed V and J ends, which lost 4 bases and 2 bases, there was a span of 13 bases. Germline assignment: CDR1 SGHRS and CDR2 YFSETQ. CDR3 sequence (DNA): TGCGCCAGCAGCCCGGTAGGGGGTGCCTACGAGCAGTACTTC. It yields the protein CASSPVGGAYEQYF.

This chain uses TRBV6-5 with TRBJ1-2, with 10 bases that match TRBD1. Germline V lookup: CDR1 MNHEY, CDR2 SVGAGI. This CDR3 has 14 residues. Losses at the gene ends were 5 bases for V and 3 bases for J; bases not matched to a gene: 3. CDR3 nucleotide sequence: TGTGCCAGCAGTACGACAGGGGGCCACTATGGCTACACCTTC. Translating it yields CASSTTGGHYGYTF.

The chain carries TRBV7-8 and TRBJ2-5; no clear D. CDR1 is SGHVS and CDR2 is FQNEAQ in the germline V gene. The V and J ends lost 3 bases and 0 bases respectively, with 14 bases between them. This CDR3 is 16 amino acids long. CDR3 sequence (DNA): TGTGCCAGCAGCTTGGGCCGTTGGACGTACCAAGAGACCCAGTACTTC. As protein: CASSLGRWTYQETQYF. Supplemented by reference TRBV7-8 and TRBJ2-5, the full variable domain reads GAGVSQSPRYKVAKRGQDVALRCDPISGHVSLFWYQQALGQGPEFLTYFQNEAQLDKSGLPSDRFFAERPEGSVSTLKIQRTQQEDSAVYLCASSLGRWTYQETQYFGPGTRLLVL.

The chain has TRBV18 and TRBJ2-2; possibly TRBD1 or TRBD2 for D (5 bases each). This CDR3 comprises 14 residues. Deletions cut 5 bases from V and 4 bases from J, with 11 bases between. CDR1 KGHSH and CDR2 LQKENI come from the germline V gene. CDR3 in amino acids: CASSTGTPTGELFF. CDR3 DNA sequence: TGTGCCAGCTCAACCGGGACCCCCACCGGGGAGCTGTTTTTT.

CDR3 in amino acids: CASSHSWQGANYGYTF. CDR3 nucleotide sequence: TGCGCCAGCAGCCACAGCTGGCAGGGGGCTAACTATGGCTACACCTTC. This chain joins TRBV4-1 and TRBJ1-2; 7 bases fit TRBD1. The CDR3 contains 16 residues. CDR1 and CDR2 from the germline V gene are MGHRA and YSYEKL. Trimming removed 3 bases from V and 0 bases from J; junction bases left unmatched: 7.

The V call is TRBV14, the J call TRBJ2-3; D remains unclear. Trimming shortened V by 1 base and J by 6 bases, and 2 bases separated the two germline ends. The germline CDR1 and CDR2 sequences are SGHDN and FVKESK. This CDR3 region has 11 residues. CDR3 sequence (DNA): TGTGCCAGCAGCCAAGTGGATACGCAGTATTTT. Translating gives CASSQVDTQYF.

The chain employs TRBV5-1 and TRBJ1-4, with a tentative D call TRBD1 (6 bases). CDR3 length: 13 residues. V lost 6 bases to trimming and J lost 8 bases, with 14 bases between them. Germline V gives CDR1 SGHRS, CDR2 YFSETQ. The CDR3 protein is CASTRGLGEKLFF. The CDR3, as DNA: TGCGCCAGCACACGGGGGCTTGGAGAAAAACTGTTTTTT.

In this sample, this clone turned up a few times. The chain is built from TRBV18 and TRBJ1-2; 7 nucleotides align to TRBD1. The CDR3 consists of 13 residues. Trimming took 5 bases from V and 7 from J; bases not matched to a gene: 7. CDR1 KGHSH and CDR2 LQKENI come from the germline V gene. CDR3 DNA sequence: TGTGCCAGCTCAACAGGGGACAGAAGTGGCTACACCTTC. It specifies CASSTGDRSGYTF.

This clone was recorded a few times. V gene TRBV6-5 combines with J gene TRBJ2-7; D not resolved. V lost 10 bases and J lost 6, with 19 bases in between. CDR1 is MNHEY, CDR2 SVGAGI, per germline. This CDR3 has 13 residues. The CDR3 loop reads CATEARTLGEQYF. The CDR3 nucleotides read TGTGCCACCGAAGCCCGTACCCTTGGCGAGCAGTACTTC.

V and J are TRBV7-3 and TRBJ2-1; TRBD2 matches at 7 bases. Germline values: CDR1 SGHTA, CDR2 FQGTGA. V lost 5 bases, J lost 7 bases, and 14 bases stayed unmatched. The CDR3 is 16 residues long. The CDR3 DNA follows: TGTGCCAGCAGCCGTCCACTAGGGGAGGGTTCAAATGAGCAGTTCTTC. It is translated as CASSRPLGEGSNEQFF.

The chain combines TRBV11-3 with TRBJ2-7, with TRBD1 as a possible D gene (7 bases). Germline V gene data show CDR1 as SGHNT and CDR2 as YENEEA. The CDR3 runs 13 residues. Deletions cut 5 bases from V and 1 base from J, with 9 bases between. The CDR3 is CASSAGQSYEQYF. For the CDR3, the DNA is TGTGCCAGCAGCGCGGGACAGTCCTACGAGCAGTACTTC.

The V gene is TRBV10-1, the J gene TRBJ1-1; the D gene is possibly TRBD1 (5 bases). With 1 base removed from V and 1 base from J, the gap between germline ends came to 10 bases. This CDR3 spans 15 amino acids. Germline CDR1 WNHNN, CDR2 SYGVQD (reference sequence). The CDR3, as DNA: TGCGCCAGCAGTGAGTTTGTAGGGGAGAACACTGAAGCTTTCTTT. Translation gives CASSEFVGENTEAFF.

This clone was counted a few times. J is TRBJ2-1 and V is TRBV6-6; maybe TRBD1 (6 bases). Trimming took off 7 bases at V and 0 bases at J, with 10 bases between the two ends. CDR1 is MNHNY, CDR2 SVGAGI, per germline (reference sequence). The CDR3 length is 14 residues. CDR3 nucleotide sequence: TGTGCCAGCACTCGGGACAACTCCTACAATGAGCAGTTCTTC. Its translation is CASTRDNSYNEQFF.

The chain couples TRBV19 to TRBJ2-5, with 11 bases that match TRBD2. Per germline, CDR1 LNHDA and CDR2 SQIVND (reference sequence). Trimming at V came to 6 bases and at J to 3 bases, leaving 0 bases not matched to a gene. CDR3 length: 13 amino acids. CDR3 sequence (DNA): TGTGCCAGTAGGGGACTAGCGGAAGAGACCCAGTACTTC. Its protein is CASRGLAEETQYF.

The chain employs TRBV6-2 or TRBV6-3 and TRBJ2-7; D not certain. The ends were cut back, 0 bases at V and 2 bases at J, with 11 bases in the middle. The CDR3 sequence is 15 residues long. The germline V gene has CDR1 MNHEY and CDR2 SVGEGT. The CDR3: CASSYSARAPYEQYF. The CDR3 nucleotides are TGTGCCAGCAGTTACTCGGCTAGGGCCCCCTACGAGCAGTACTTC.

The V and J genes are TRBV10-3 and TRBJ1-1; the D is unclear. Trimming left V 4 bases short and J 0 bases short, with 6 bases between. Germline assignment: CDR1 ENHRY and CDR2 SYGVKD. This CDR3 has 13 amino acids. This CDR3 reads CAISGSLNTEAFF. CDR3 nucleotides: TGTGCCATCAGTGGGAGCCTGAACACTGAAGCTTTCTTT.

This clone was counted a few times. This chain uses TRBV4-3 with TRBJ2-3; unclear D gene. CDR1 is LGHNA, CDR2 YSLEER, per germline. V dropped 4 bases and J dropped 6 bases, with 14 bases sitting between them. This CDR3 is built from 14 residues. The CDR3 DNA reads as TGCGCCAGCAGCCCGACCGGCCGTCTGGATACGCAGTATTTT. Its translation is CASSPTGRLDTQYF.

This rearrangement joins TRBV7-8 to TRBJ2-1; D is undetermined. The CDR3 extends over 16 amino acids. Trimming pared 1 base from V and 7 bases from J, leaving 17 bases between. Germline assignment: CDR1 SGHVS and CDR2 FQNEAQ. CDR3 in amino acids: CASSLEGLNVGNEQFF. The CDR3 bases are TGTGCCAGCAGCTTAGAAGGCCTCAATGTGGGGAATGAGCAGTTCTTC.

The chain combines TRBV3-1 (or the pseudogene TRBV3-2) with TRBJ1-1; perhaps TRBD1 as D (5 bases). This CDR3 has 14 residues. Per germline, CDR1 LGHDT and CDR2 YNNKEL (reference sequence). Trimming removed 4 bases at V and 6 bases at J, with 15 bases between. The CDR3 here is CASSPPGRGAEAFF. CDR3 coding DNA: TGTGCCAGCAGCCCTCCGGGGCGGGGGGCTGAAGCTTTCTTT.

CDR3 coding DNA: TGTGCCAGCAGCCTAGGACAGGGGATGTCTGGAAACACCATATATTTT. As protein: CASSLGQGMSGNTIYF. The chain has TRBV5-6 and TRBJ1-3; 9 bases match TRBD1. Germline loops: CDR1 SGHDT, CDR2 YYEEEE. The CDR3 consists of 16 residues. J gave up 1 base and V 4 bases, and 6 bases lay outside the gene matches.

V and J are TRBV30 and TRBJ1-5; D remains unclear. The CDR3 consists of 13 residues. Trimming took 1 base from V and 1 from J, leaving 5 bases between them. Germline V gene lookup returns CDR1 GTSNPN and CDR2 SVGIG (reference sequence). The CDR3 region has the DNA TGTGCCTGGAGTGGTGGGAGCAATCAGCCCCAGCATTTT. This encodes CAWSGGSNQPQHF.

The chain has TRBV27 and TRBJ2-7; TRBD2 is a possible D gene (6 bases). V lost 6 bases, J lost 7 bases, and 16 bases lay in between. The CDR3 sequence is 13 residues long. Germline V lookup: CDR1 MNHEY, CDR2 SMNVEV (reference sequence). The CDR3 DNA is TGTGCCAGCAGGACTGGACATCGGGGGGAGCAGTACTTC. Amino acids: CASRTGHRGEQYF.

The rearrangement joins TRBV18 to TRBJ2-7; D unresolved. Trimming pared 1 base from V and 7 bases from J, leaving 14 bases between. Germline CDR1 KGHSH, CDR2 LQKENI. The CDR3 contains 14 residues. The CDR3 spells CASSPQVNLWEQYF. For the CDR3, the DNA is TGTGCCAGCTCACCACAGGTCAATTTGTGGGAGCAGTACTTC.

V gene TRBV3-1 (or the pseudogene TRBV3-2) combines with J gene TRBJ2-5; unclear D gene. V lost 1 base and J lost 1, with 4 bases in between. The CDR3 covers 13 residues. Per the germline V gene, CDR1 is LGHDT and CDR2 is YNNKEL (reference sequence). The CDR3 sequence: CASSQGFQETQYF. The CDR3 DNA reads as TGTGCCAGCAGCCAAGGCTTCCAAGAGACCCAGTACTTC.

The CDR3: CASSLGTGASNQPQHF. CDR3 nucleotides: TGTGCCAGCTCACTCGGGACAGGGGCTAGCAATCAGCCCCAGCATTTT. The chain employs TRBV18 and TRBJ1-5; 10 nucleotides align to TRBD1. Germline CDR1 is KGHSH and CDR2 is LQKENI. CDR3 length equals 16 residues. Germline trimming cut 4 bases from V and 0 bases from J; bases unmatched to any gene: 3.

The rearrangement uses TRBV5-1 and TRBJ2-7; no reliable D call. This CDR3 contains 14 residues. Germline V CDR1 and CDR2: SGHRS, YFSETQ. V lost 4 bases and J 2 bases, leaving 13 bases between the germline ends. CDR3: CASSGAGWTYEQYF. CDR3 DNA sequence: TGCGCCAGCAGCGGAGCAGGTTGGACCTACGAGCAGTACTTC.

V gene TRBV29-1 combines with J gene TRBJ1-5; 7 bases line up with TRBD1. The length of the CDR3 is 13 residues. Germline V lookup: CDR1 SQVTM, CDR2 ANQGSEA. J was trimmed by 1 base and V by 7 bases; bases with no gene match: 4. CDR3 bases: TGCAGCGCCGGACAGGCCAGCAATCAGCCCCAGCATTTT. Its protein is CSAGQASNQPQHF.

The chain employs TRBV6-5 and TRBJ2-7, with 9 bases lining up with TRBD1. CDR1 MNHEY and CDR2 SVGAGI come from the germline V gene. The V gene end was trimmed by 4 bases and the J gene end by 9 bases; junction bases not matched to a gene: 16. The CDR3 loop spans 16 amino acids. CDR3 DNA sequence: TGTGCCAGCAGTTCCCCAAACCCCGGGACAGGGAGGGTGCAGTACTTC. Translation: CASSSPNPGTGRVQYF.